This T cell receptor beta chain is drawn from a study of CD8+ T cells in alopecia areata. Study information: Twice daily, treated patients received 5 to 10 mg of oral tofacitinib. The protocol delivered tofacitinib for 6 to 18 months, then withdrew it for 6 months. Whole-study results and caveats: Scalp clonality, along with expanded CD8+ clones among the top 100, was significantly decreased by tofacitinib.

V shed 2 bases and J shed 9 bases, with 8 bases lying between them. Germline lookup yields CDR1 LGHNA and CDR2 YSLEER. This CDR3 has 12 residues. Treatment of the sample: oral pan-JAK inhibitor, 5-10 mg twice daily. From alopecia areata patients, lesional scalp punch biopsies and peripheral blood were collected. A word on this clone: As yet, its antigen is unknown.

Following RNA extraction, reverse transcription yielded cDNA that acted as the sequencing template. Assay used: immunoSEQ multiplex PCR; TCRdb lists only in-frame clones, some missing. The data contain over 85,000 clones, about two thirds of them singletons. The material was CD8+ T cells sorted from blood, obtained around week 44, from a patient treated with tofacitinib. V is TRBV4-3 and J is TRBJ2-1; TRBD1 might be the D (5 bases). The TCR originated in a human donor with alopecia areata. The CDR3 protein is CASSQIDSEQFF. For the CDR3, the DNA is TGCGCCAGCAGCCAAATCGACAGTGAGCAGTTCTTC.